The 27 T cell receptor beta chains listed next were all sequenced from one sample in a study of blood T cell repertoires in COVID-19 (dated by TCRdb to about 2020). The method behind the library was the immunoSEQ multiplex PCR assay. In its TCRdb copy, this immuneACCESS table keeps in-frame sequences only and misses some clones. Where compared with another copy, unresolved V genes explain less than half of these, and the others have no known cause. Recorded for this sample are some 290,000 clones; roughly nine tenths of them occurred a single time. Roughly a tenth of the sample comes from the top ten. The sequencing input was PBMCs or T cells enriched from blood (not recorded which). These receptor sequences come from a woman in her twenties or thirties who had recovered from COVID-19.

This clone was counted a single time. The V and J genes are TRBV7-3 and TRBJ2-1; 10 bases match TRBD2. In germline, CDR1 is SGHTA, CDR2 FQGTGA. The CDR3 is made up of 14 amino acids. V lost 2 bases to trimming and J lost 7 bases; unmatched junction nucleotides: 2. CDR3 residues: CASSLGTSENEQFF. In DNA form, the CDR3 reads TGTGCCAGCAGCTTAGGGACTAGCGAAAATGAGCAGTTCTTC.

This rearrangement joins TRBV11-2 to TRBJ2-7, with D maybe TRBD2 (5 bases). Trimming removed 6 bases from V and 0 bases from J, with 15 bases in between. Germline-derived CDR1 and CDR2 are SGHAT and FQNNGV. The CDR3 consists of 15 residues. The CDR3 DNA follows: TGTGCCAGCAGTTTGATAGCGTATAGCTCCTACGAGCAGTACTTC. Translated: CASSLIAYSSYEQYF. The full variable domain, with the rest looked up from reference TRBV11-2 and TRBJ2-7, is EAGVAQSPRYKIIEKRQSVAFWCNPISGHATLYWYQQILGQGPKLLIQFQNNGVVDDSQLPKDRFSAERLKGVDSTLKIQPAKLEDSAVYLCASSLIAYSSYEQYFGPGTRLTVT.

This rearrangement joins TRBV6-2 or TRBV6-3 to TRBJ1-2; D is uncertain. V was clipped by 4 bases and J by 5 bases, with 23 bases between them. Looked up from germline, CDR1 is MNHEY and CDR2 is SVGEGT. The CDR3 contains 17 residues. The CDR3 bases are TGTGCCAGCAGTTCGATGCGGTCACCCCTCCCTTCTTATGGCTACACCTTC. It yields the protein CASSSMRSPLPSYGYTF.

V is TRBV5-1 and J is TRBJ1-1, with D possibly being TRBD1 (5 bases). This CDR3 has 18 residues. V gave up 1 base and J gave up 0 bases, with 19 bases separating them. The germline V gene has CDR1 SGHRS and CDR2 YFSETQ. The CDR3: CASSLFSGLSLMNTEAFF. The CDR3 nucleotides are TGCGCCAGCAGCTTGTTTTCGGGACTCTCTCTAATGAACACTGAAGCTTTCTTT.

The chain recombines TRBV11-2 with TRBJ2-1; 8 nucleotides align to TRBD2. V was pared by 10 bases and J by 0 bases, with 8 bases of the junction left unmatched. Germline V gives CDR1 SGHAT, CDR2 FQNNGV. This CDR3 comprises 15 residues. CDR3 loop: CATSGGGSSYNEQFF. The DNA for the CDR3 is TGTGCCACCTCCGGGGGGGGGAGCTCCTACAATGAGCAGTTCTTC.

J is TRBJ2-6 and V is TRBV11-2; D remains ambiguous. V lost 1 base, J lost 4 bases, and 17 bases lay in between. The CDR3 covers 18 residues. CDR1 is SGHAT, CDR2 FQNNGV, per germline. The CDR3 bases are TGTGCCAGCAGCTTAGTTATGGTGGGCCCTACAGGGGCCAACGTCCTGACTTTC. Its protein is CASSLVMVGPTGANVLTF.

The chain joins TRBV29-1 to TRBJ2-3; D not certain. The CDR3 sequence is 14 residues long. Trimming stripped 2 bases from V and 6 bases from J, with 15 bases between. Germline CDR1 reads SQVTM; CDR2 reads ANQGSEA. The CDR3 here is CSVESLGFSDTQYF. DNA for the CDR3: TGCAGCGTTGAATCCCTAGGCTTCAGCGATACGCAGTATTTT.

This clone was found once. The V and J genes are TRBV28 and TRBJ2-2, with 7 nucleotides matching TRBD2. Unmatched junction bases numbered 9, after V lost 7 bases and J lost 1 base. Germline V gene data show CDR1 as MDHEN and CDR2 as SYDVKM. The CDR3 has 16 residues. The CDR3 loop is CASIWGGLLNTGELFF. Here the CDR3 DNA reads TGTGCCAGCATCTGGGGAGGGCTTTTGAACACCGGGGAGCTGTTTTTT.

CDR3 residues: CASGSRDRLFSGNTIYF. The DNA of the CDR3 is TGTGCTAGTGGTTCCAGGGACAGACTATTCTCTGGAAACACCATATATTTT. The rearrangement uses TRBV12-5 and TRBJ1-3; TRBD1 matches at 7 bases. V shed 4 bases and J 0 bases; nucleotides not matched to a gene: 9. Germline CDR1 and CDR2: LGHNT and FRNRAP. This CDR3 is 17 amino acids long.

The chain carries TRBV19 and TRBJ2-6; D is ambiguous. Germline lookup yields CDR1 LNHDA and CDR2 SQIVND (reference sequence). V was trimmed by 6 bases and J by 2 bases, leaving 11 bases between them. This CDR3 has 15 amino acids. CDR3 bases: TGTGCCAGTAGCGCTACAGCACCTGGGGCCAACGTCCTGACTTTC. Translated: CASSATAPGANVLTF.

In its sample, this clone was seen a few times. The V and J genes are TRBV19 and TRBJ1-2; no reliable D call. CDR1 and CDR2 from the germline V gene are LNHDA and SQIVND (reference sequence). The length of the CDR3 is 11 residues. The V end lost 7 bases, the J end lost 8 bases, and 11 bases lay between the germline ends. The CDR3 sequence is CASIGTRGYTF. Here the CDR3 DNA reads TGTGCCAGTATCGGCACTAGGGGCTACACCTTC.

This CDR3 reads CASARQTYSNQPQHF. For the CDR3, the DNA is TGTGCCAGTGCCCGACAGACGTATAGCAATCAGCCCCAGCATTTT. The chain combines TRBV19 with TRBJ1-5; a possible D gene is TRBD1 (5 bases). V dropped 8 bases and J dropped 0 bases, with 14 bases sitting between them. CDR1 LNHDA and CDR2 SQIVND come from the germline V gene (reference sequence). This CDR3 has 15 amino acids. Together with reference TRBV19 and TRBJ1-5, the CDR3 gives the full variable domain: DGGITQSPKYLFRKEGQNVTLSCEQNLNHDAMYWYRQDPGQGLRLIYYSQIVNDFQKGDIAEGYSVSREKKESFPLTVTSAQKNPTAFYLCASARQTYSNQPQHFGDGTRLSIL.

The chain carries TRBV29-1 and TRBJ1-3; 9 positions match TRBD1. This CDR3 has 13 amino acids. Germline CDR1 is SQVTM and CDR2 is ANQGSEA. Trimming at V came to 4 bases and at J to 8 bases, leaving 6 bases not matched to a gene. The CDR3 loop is CSVVMGQGHTIYF. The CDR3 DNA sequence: TGCAGCGTTGTAATGGGACAGGGCCACACCATATATTTT.

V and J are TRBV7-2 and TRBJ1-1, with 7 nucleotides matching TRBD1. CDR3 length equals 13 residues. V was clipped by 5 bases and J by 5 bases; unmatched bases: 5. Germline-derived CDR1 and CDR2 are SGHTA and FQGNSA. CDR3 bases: TGTGCCAGCAGCCGACAGGGAAGAACTGAAGCTTTCTTT. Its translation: CASSRQGRTEAFF.

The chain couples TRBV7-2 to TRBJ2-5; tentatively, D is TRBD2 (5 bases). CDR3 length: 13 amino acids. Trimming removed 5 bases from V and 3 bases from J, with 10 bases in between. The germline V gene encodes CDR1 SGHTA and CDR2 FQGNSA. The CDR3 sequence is CASSQGGKETQYF. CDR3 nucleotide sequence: TGTGCCAGCAGCCAAGGAGGTAAAGAGACCCAGTACTTC.

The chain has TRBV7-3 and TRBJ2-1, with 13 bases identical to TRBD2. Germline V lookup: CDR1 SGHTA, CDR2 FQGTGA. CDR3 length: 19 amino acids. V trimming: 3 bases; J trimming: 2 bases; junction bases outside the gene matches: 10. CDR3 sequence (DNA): TGTGCCAGCAGCTTTGGGACTAGCGGGATCCCACAGGCCTACAATGAGCAGTTCTTC. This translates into CASSFGTSGIPQAYNEQFF.

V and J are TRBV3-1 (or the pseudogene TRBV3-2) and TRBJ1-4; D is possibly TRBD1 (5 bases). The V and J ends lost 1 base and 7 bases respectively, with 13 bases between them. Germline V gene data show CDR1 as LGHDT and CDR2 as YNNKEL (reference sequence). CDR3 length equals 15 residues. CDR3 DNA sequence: TGTGCCAGCAGCCAAGGAGCGCAGGGTGTTGAAAAACTGTTTTTT. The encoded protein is CASSQGAQGVEKLFF.

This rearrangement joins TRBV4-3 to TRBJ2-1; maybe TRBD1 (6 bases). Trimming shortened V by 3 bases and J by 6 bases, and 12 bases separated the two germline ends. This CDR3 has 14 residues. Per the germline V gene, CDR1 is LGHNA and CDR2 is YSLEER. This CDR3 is CASSQGGGTNEQFF. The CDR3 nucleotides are TGCGCCAGCAGCCAGGGTGGGGGCACCAATGAGCAGTTCTTC.

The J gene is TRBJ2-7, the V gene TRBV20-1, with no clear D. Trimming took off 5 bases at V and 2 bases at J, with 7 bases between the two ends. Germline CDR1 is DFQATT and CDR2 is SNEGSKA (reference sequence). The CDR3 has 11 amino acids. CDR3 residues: CSAAKTYEQYF. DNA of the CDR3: TGCAGTGCTGCTAAGACCTACGAGCAGTACTTC.

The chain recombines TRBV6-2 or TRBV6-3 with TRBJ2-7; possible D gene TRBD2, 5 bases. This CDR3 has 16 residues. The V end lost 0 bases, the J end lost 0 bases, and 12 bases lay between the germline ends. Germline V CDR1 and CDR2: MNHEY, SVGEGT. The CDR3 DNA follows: TGTGCCAGCAGTTACTCGAGTAGCGCCTTCTCCTACGAGCAGTACTTC. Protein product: CASSYSSSAFSYEQYF.

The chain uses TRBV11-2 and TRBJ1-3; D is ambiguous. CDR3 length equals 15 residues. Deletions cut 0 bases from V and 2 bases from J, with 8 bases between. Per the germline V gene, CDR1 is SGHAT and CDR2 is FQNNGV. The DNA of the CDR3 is TGTGCCAGCAGCTTAGATCCCACAGCTGGAAACACCATATATTTT. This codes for CASSLDPTAGNTIYF.

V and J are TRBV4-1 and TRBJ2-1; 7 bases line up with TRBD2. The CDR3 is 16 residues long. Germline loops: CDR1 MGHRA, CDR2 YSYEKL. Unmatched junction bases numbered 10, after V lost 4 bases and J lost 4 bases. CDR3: CASSPRGLAVYNEQFF. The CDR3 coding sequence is TGCGCCAGCAGCCCCCGGGGCCTAGCGGTATACAATGAGCAGTTCTTC.

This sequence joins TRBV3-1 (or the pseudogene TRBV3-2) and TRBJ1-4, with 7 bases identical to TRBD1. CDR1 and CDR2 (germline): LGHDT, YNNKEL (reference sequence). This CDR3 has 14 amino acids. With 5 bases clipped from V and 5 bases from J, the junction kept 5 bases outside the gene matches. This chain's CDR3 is CASSKGTANEKLFF. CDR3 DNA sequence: TGTGCCAGCAGCAAGGGGACAGCGAATGAAAAACTGTTTTTT.

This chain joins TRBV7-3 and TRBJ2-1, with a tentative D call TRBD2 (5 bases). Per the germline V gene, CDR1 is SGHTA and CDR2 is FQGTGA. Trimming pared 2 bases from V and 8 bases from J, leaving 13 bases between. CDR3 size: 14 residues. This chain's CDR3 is CASSLGRPADEQFF. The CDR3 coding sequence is TGTGCCAGCAGCTTAGGTCGTCCAGCGGATGAGCAGTTCTTC.

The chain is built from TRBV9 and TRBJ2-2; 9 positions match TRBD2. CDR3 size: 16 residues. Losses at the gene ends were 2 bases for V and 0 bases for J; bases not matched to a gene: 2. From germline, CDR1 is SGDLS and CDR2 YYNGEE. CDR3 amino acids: CASSVSGSPNTGELFF. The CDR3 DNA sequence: TGTGCCAGCAGCGTTAGCGGGAGCCCGAACACCGGGGAGCTGTTTTTT.

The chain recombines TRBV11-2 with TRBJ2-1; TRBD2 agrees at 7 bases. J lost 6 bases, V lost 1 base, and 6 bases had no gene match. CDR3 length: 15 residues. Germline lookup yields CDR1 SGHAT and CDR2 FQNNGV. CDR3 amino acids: CASSLVAGASNEQFF. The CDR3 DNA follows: TGTGCCAGCAGCTTAGTGGCGGGAGCGTCCAATGAGCAGTTCTTC.

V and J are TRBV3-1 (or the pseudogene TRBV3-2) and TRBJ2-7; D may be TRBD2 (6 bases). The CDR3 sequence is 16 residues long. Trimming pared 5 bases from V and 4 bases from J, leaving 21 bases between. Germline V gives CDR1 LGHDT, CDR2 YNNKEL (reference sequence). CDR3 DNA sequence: TGTGCCAGCAGCTTTGGACCGGGATCGGCGGGGTACGAGCAGTACTTC. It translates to CASSFGPGSAGYEQYF.